The 17 T cell receptor beta chains below come from one sample, sequenced in a study of regulatory T cells in long-lasting Graves disease. Sequencing libraries for TCR beta were prepared with iRepertoire HTBI primers and Arm-PCR of CDR3 regions. MiXCR, run by TCRdb on the multiplex PCR reads, gives a single entry per CDR3 protein. Counted here are about 660,000 distinct CDR3 sequences, approximately 31% occurring once; the ten biggest clones make up 42%. Time point reported: persistent/refractory GD, antithyroid drugs over 5 years with positive TRAb. The TCR library used RNA extracted from PBMCs. Here the sequenced sample was peripheral blood mononuclear cells (PBMCs), taken when the disease was refractory, from a patient treated with antithyroid drugs. The source is a female donor with Graves disease.

The chain employs TRBV7-9 and TRBJ1-2, with TRBD1 as a possible D gene (6 bases). The V gene's germline CDR1 is SEHNR and CDR2 FQNEAQ (reference sequence). The CDR3 covers 15 residues. V lost 7 bases to trimming and J lost 4 bases, with 19 bases between them. CDR3 nucleotide sequence: TGTGCCAGCACCGTGATTACGACAGGTAGCTATGGCTACACCTTC. This translates into CASTVITTGSYGYTF.

In its sample, this clonotype was seen a few times. The chain couples TRBV20-1 to TRBJ2-7; tentatively, D is TRBD1 (5 bases). Trimming took off 0 bases at V and 4 bases at J, with 16 bases between the two ends. The CDR3 length is 15 residues. The germline V gene has CDR1 DFQATT and CDR2 SNEGSKA (reference sequence). The DNA of the CDR3 is TGCAGTGCTAGAGATCGATCTCCCAGGGTTTACGAGCAGTACTTC. Its translation is CSARDRSPRVYEQYF.

This clonotype was seen a single time. The chain couples TRBV6-5 to TRBJ1-1; D not certain. Germline CDR1 reads MNHEY; CDR2 reads SVGAGI. The CDR3 runs to 12 residues. V lost 2 bases and J 8 bases, leaving 9 bases between the germline ends. This CDR3 is CASSYNPPEAFF. The CDR3 DNA reads TGTGCCAGCAGTTACAACCCCCCCGAAGCTTTCTTT.

The chain carries TRBV6-1 and TRBJ2-5; 7 nucleotides align to TRBD1. The CDR3 sequence is 15 residues long. J lost 4 bases, V lost 8 bases, and 13 bases had no gene match. Germline assignment: CDR1 MNHNS and CDR2 SASEGT. The CDR3 loop reads CASGSGQVGGETQYF. The CDR3 DNA sequence: TGTGCCAGCGGGAGTGGACAGGTTGGAGGAGAGACCCAGTACTTC.

This clonotype was seen at least ten times. The chain has TRBV28 and TRBJ2-5; D ambiguous. Germline assignment: CDR1 MDHEN and CDR2 SYDVKM. Trimming stripped 0 bases from V and 3 bases from J, with 8 bases between. This CDR3 has 14 residues. DNA of the CDR3: TGTGCCAGCAGTTTATGGGGCATAGAAGAGACCCAGTACTTC. It translates to CASSLWGIEETQYF.

This clonotype showed up just a few times. The rearrangement links TRBV12-3 or TRBV12-4 to TRBJ1-2; D is ambiguous. The CDR3 runs 13 residues. Trimming stripped 6 bases from V and 4 bases from J, with 12 bases between. This CDR3 is CASSPLASYGYTF. CDR3 in DNA: TGTGCCAGCAGCCCACTGGCGAGCTATGGCTACACCTTC.

This clonotype came up many times. V is TRBV25-1 and J is TRBJ2-5, with 7 bases that match TRBD1. The ends lost 3 bases at V and 5 bases at J; junction bases unmatched: 12. The CDR3 runs to 16 residues. CDR1 and CDR2 from the germline V gene are MGHDK and SYGVNS. In DNA form, the CDR3 reads TGTGCCAGCAGTGATGCAGGGGGAGATCCCCGGGAGACCCAGTACTTC. This codes for CASSDAGGDPRETQYF.

The chain couples TRBV3-1 to TRBJ1-3, with a weak D call TRBD1 (6 bases). This CDR3 spans 13 amino acids. Deletions cut 1 base from V and 10 bases from J, with 11 bases between. Per the germline V gene, CDR1 is LGHDT and CDR2 is YNNKEL (reference sequence). CDR3 sequence: CASSQGRGITIYF. The CDR3 region has the DNA TGTGCCAGCAGCCAAGGAAGGGGGATAACCATATATTTT.

This clonotype was detected many times. The chain is built from TRBV6-5 and TRBJ1-1; D unclear. V gave up 3 bases and J gave up 3 bases, with 8 bases separating them. In germline, CDR1 is MNHEY, CDR2 SVGAGI. The CDR3 contains 13 residues. CDR3 region: CASSYDTYTEAFF. CDR3 coding DNA: TGTGCCAGCAGTTATGACACCTACACTGAAGCTTTCTTT.

The chain has TRBV10-3 and TRBJ1-3, with 8 bases identical to TRBD1. Germline lookup yields CDR1 ENHRY and CDR2 SYGVKD. There are 15 residues in the CDR3. After removal of 6 bases from V and 5 bases from J, the junction contained 9 bases not matched to a gene. CDR3 coding DNA: TGTGCCATCAGCCTCGAACAGGGGGTGCGAAACACCATATATTTT. Protein: CAISLEQGVRNTIYF.

The chain has TRBV27 and TRBJ2-7; 10 positions match TRBD2. The ends lost 3 bases at V and 6 bases at J; junction bases unmatched: 5. CDR1 is MNHEY, CDR2 SMNVEV, per germline (reference sequence). The CDR3 is 14 amino acids. This CDR3 is CASSFTGLASEQYF. The CDR3 bases are TGTGCCAGCAGTTTCACGGGACTAGCGAGCGAGCAGTACTTC.

The chain recombines TRBV10-1 with TRBJ1-4; 9 bases match TRBD1. The CDR3 extends over 15 amino acids. Germline V lookup: CDR1 WNHNN, CDR2 SYGVQD (reference sequence). V lost 0 bases, J lost 8 bases, and 4 bases stayed unmatched. The DNA of the CDR3 is TGCGCCAGCAGTGAGTCGAAAGGACAGGGGGAAAAACTGTTTTTT. It yields the protein CASSESKGQGEKLFF.

This clonotype has a count of ten or more. The rearrangement links TRBV28 to TRBJ2-7; D not resolved. Germline loops: CDR1 MDHEN, CDR2 SYDVKM. CDR3 size: 16 residues. V gave up 6 bases and J gave up 0 bases, with 18 bases separating them. CDR3 sequence (DNA): TGTGCCAGCAGCCACTTAGGTGACTCCAGCTCCTACGAGCAGTACTTC. Its translation: CASSHLGDSSSYEQYF. Full variable domain (outside the CDR3, taken from reference TRBV28 and TRBJ2-7): DVKVTQSSRYLVKRTGEKVFLECVQDMDHENMFWYRQDPGLGLRLIYFSYDVKMKEKGDIPEGYSVSREKKERFSLILESASTNQTSMYLCASSHLGDSSSYEQYFGPGTRLTVT.

This clonotype has just a few counts. The CDR3 loop reads CATSRDQGGQETQYF. Written as DNA, the CDR3 is TGTGCCACCAGCAGAGATCAGGGGGGACAAGAGACCCAGTACTTC. The chain carries TRBV15 and TRBJ2-5; TRBD1 is a possible D gene (7 bases). This CDR3 contains 15 residues. The germline V and J ends were trimmed by 0 bases and 2 bases, with 10 bases remaining between them. CDR1 LNHNV and CDR2 YYDKDF come from the germline V gene (reference sequence).

The gene calls are TRBV19 and TRBJ1-5; 7 bases agree with TRBD1. The CDR3 extends over 13 amino acids. V shed 6 bases, J shed 4 bases, and the junction held 3 bases outside the gene matches. Germline V lookup: CDR1 LNHDA, CDR2 SQIVND (reference sequence). CDR3 loop: CASSQGDNQPQHF. Here the CDR3 DNA reads TGTGCCAGTAGCCAGGGGGATAATCAGCCCCAGCATTTT.

The gene calls are TRBV29-1 and TRBJ1-4; a possible D gene is TRBD1 (6 bases). V shed 6 bases and J shed 4 bases, with 12 bases lying between them. Per germline, CDR1 SQVTM and CDR2 ANQGSEA. The CDR3 covers 13 residues. The CDR3 DNA reads TGCAGCGTGGGGGGGCCAGATAATGAAAAACTGTTTTTT. Protein sequence: CSVGGPDNEKLFF. Full variable domain (rest looked up from reference TRBV29-1 and TRBJ1-4): SAVISQKPSRDICQRGTSLTIQCQVDSQVTMMFWYRQQPGQSLTLIATANQGSEATYESGFVIDKFPISRPNLTFSTLTVSNMSPEDSSIYLCSVGGPDNEKLFFGSGTQLSVL.

The V gene is TRBV12-3 or TRBV12-4, the J gene TRBJ2-7; D may be TRBD2 (6 bases). The V end was cut by 2 bases, the J end by 0 bases, with 8 bases between. This CDR3 is built from 14 residues. CDR3 sequence reads: CASSLMGGSYEQYF. In nucleotides, the CDR3 is TGTGCCAGCAGTTTAATGGGAGGCTCCTACGAGCAGTACTTC.